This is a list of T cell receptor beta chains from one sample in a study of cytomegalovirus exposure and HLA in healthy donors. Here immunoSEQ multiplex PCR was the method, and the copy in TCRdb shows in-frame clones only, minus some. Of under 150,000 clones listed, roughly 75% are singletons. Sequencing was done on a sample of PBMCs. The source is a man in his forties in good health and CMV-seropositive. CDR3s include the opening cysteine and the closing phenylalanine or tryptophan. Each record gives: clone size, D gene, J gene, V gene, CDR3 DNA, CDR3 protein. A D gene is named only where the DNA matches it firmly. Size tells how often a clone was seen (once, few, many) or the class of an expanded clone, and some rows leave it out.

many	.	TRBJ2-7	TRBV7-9	TGTGCCAGCAGCTTAGAAGGGGGGGCCTCTCCCTACGAGCAGTACTTC	CASSLEGGASPYEQYF
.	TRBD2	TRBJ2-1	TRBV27	TGTGCCAGCGGGGTCCTAGCGGGAGCCATAAATGAGCAGTTCTTC	CASGVLAGAINEQFF
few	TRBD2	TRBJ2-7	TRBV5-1	TGCGCCAGCAGCAAGCCGGGACTAGAGGGTTCCTACGAGCAGTACTTC	CASSKPGLEGSYEQYF
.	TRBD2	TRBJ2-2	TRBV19	TGTGCCAGTCTTGGACTAGCGGGAGGGGAAGGCACCGGGGAGCTGTTTTTT	CASLGLAGGEGTGELFF
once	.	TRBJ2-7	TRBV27	TGTGCCAGCAGCCCCGGGACACAAAGTTACGAGCAGTACTTC	CASSPGTQSYEQYF
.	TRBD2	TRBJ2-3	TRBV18	TGTGCCAGCGCGACACTCGTAGCGGGAGTGAGCACAGATACGCAGTATTTT	CASATLVAGVSTDTQYF
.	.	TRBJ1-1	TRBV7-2	TGTGCCAGCAGCTTACGGACTGAAGCTTTCTTT	CASSLRTEAFF
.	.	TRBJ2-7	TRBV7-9	TGTGCCAGTACTATGTCTGGAACGGACTCCTACGAGCAGTACTTC	CASTMSGTDSYEQYF
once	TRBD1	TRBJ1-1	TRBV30	TGTGCCTGGAGGGGAGGACAGGGGGCGACTTGGAACACTGAAGCTTTCTTT	CAWRGGQGATWNTEAFF
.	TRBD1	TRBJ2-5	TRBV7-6	TGTGCCAGCAGCTTCCAGGGGGTACAAGAGACCCAGTACTTC	CASSFQGVQETQYF
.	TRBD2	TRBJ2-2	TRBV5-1	TGCGCCAGCAGCCCTAGCGGGAGAACGAACACCGGGGAGCTGTTTTTT	CASSPSGRTNTGELFF
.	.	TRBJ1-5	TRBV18	TGTGCCAGCTCACCACTACACAGGGATATGCAGCCCCAGCATTTT	CASSPLHRDMQPQHF
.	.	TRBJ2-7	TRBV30	TGTGCCTGGAGTGTAAGGTCAGGGTACGAGCAGTACTTC	CAWSVRSGYEQYF
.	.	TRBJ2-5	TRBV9	TGTGCCAGCAGCGTAGCTGGAGTGGGAGCACCGTTTCAAGAGACCCAGTACTTC	CASSVAGVGAPFQETQYF
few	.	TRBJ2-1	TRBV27	TGTGCCAGCAGTTTGACAGGCGGCCTAGGCAATGAGCAGTTCTTC	CASSLTGGLGNEQFF
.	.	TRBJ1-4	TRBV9	TGTGCCAGCAGCGTAGGACAGCGAGAAAAACTGTTTTTT	CASSVGQREKLFF
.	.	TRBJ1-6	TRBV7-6	TGTGCCAGCAGCTCCGGACCCCGGGAGTACCCCCTCCACTTT	CASSSGPREYPLHF
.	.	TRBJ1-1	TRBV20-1	TGCAGTGCAGGACAGTACACTGAAGCTTTCTTT	CSAGQYTEAFF
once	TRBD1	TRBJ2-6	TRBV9	TGTGCCAGCAGCGAACCGGGACAGGGGGTTTTTGGGGCCAACGTCCTGACTTTC	CASSEPGQGVFGANVLTF
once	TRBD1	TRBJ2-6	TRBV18	TGTGCCAGCGATCAGGGGGATAACCCTGGGGCCAACGTCCTGACTTTC	CASDQGDNPGANVLTF
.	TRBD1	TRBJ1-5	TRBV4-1	TGCGCCAGCAGCCCCCTCTATTCGGGACAGGGAAGGGGGAAAGGGAATCAGCCCCAGCATTTT	CASSPLYSGQGRGKGNQPQHF
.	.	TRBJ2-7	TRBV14	TGTGCCAGCAGCCTCAGGGGTTCCTACGAGCAGTACTTC	CASSLRGSYEQYF
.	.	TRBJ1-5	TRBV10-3	TGTGCCATCAGTGACGCCAGCGACTATCTAGTCAATCAGCCCCAGCATTTT	CAISDASDYLVNQPQHF
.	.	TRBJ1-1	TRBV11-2	TGTGCCAGCAGCCGACCACGGGAGGAAGCTTTCTTT	CASSRPREEAFF
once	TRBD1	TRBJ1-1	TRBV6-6	TGTGCCAGCAGTTACTCTACAGGGGGAACCACTGAAGCTTTCTTT	CASSYSTGGTTEAFF
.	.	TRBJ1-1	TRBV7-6	TGTGCCAGCAGCTCAGATACGAACACTGAAGCTTTCTTT	CASSSDTNTEAFF
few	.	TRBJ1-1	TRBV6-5	TGTGCCAGCAGTTACGGGCAGGATCTATCTGAAGCTTTCTTT	CASSYGQDLSEAFF
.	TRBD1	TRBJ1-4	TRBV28	TGTGCCAGCGAGGAGACAGGGATGGGTAATGAAAAACTGTTTTTT	CASEETGMGNEKLFF
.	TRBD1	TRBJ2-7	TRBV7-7	TGTGCTAGCAGCAAAGGGCCCACAGGGGGCCATTACGAGCAGTACTTC	CASSKGPTGGHYEQYF
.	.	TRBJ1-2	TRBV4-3	TGCGCCAGCAGCCAGGGGACTTGGGGCTATGGCTACACCTTC	CASSQGTWGYGYTF
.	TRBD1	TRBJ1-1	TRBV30	TGTGCCTGGAGTGCGAGGGGGCAGGGCGCTGAAGCTTTCTTT	CAWSARGQGAEAFF
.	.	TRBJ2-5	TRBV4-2	TGTGCCAGCAGCCATGGTGAAGGGGGCGCGGGGCAAGAGACCCAGTACTTC	CASSHGEGGAGQETQYF
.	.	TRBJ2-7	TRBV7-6	TGTGCCAGCAGTATCGGGACTGGAGAGCAGTACTTC	CASSIGTGEQYF
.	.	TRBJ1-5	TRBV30	TGTGCCTGGAGTAGAGGGGGTCATAGTGTCCAGCCCCAGCATTTT	CAWSRGGHSVQPQHF
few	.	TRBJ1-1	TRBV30	TGTGCCTGGGGCCTAACAGTGGCTTTCTTT	CAWGLTVAFF
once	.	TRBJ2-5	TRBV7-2	TGTGCCAGCAGCTTACGACAGTACCGACAAGAGACCCAGTACTTC	CASSLRQYRQETQYF
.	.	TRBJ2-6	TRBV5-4	TGTGCCAGCAGCTTGGGCGGCGGCTACTCTGGGGCCAACGTCCTGACTTTC	CASSLGGGYSGANVLTF